A single sample gave rise to the 29 T cell receptor beta chains below, sequenced in a study of T cell repertoires in cytomegalovirus infection. TCRdb redid the calling of the reads with MiXCR, one entry per CDR3 protein. The repertoire holds approximately 990,000 distinct CDR3 sequences, roughly 31% seen once, with 10% to 15% in the top ten. No antigen has been assigned to these receptors. Sample: cultured CD8+ T cells from PBMCs, taken from culture after CMV antigen stimulation. These receptors came from a human donor in good health (CMV status not recorded). Some clones in this sample may be carry-over from other donors' samples.

This chain links TRBV14 with TRBJ1-1; D gene uncertain. Deletions cut 1 base from V and 6 bases from J, with 12 bases between. The CDR3 loop spans 14 amino acids. The V gene's germline CDR1 is SGHDN and CDR2 FVKESK. CDR3 DNA: TGTGCCAGCAGCCAAGCAATCTCGCCTCCTGAAGCTTTCTTT. This translates into CASSQAISPPEAFF.

The rearrangement uses TRBV20-1 and TRBJ2-3, with 11 bases fitting TRBD2. The CDR3 length is 14 residues. Germline-derived CDR1 and CDR2 are DFQATT and SNEGSKA (reference sequence). Unmatched junction bases numbered 4, after V lost 2 bases and J lost 6 bases. The CDR3: CSARLAGGLDTQYF. The DNA of the CDR3 is TGCAGTGCTAGACTAGCGGGGGGTTTGGATACGCAGTATTTT.

There are many counts of this clonotype. The CDR3 here is CASSAGRILVETQYF. CDR3 DNA: TGTGCCAGCAGCGCTGGACGGATACTCGTGGAGACCCAGTACTTC. The chain links TRBV7-8 to TRBJ2-5; D call uncertain. The CDR3 covers 15 residues. CDR1 and CDR2 (germline): SGHVS, FQNEAQ. V lost 5 bases and J lost 5, with 18 bases in between. The whole variable domain, filled in from reference TRBV7-8 and TRBJ2-5, reads GAGVSQSPRYKVAKRGQDVALRCDPISGHVSLFWYQQALGQGPEFLTYFQNEAQLDKSGLPSDRFFAERPEGSVSTLKIQRTQQEDSAVYLCASSAGRILVETQYFGPGTRLLVL.

This clonotype was detected a few times. The rearrangement uses TRBV15 and TRBJ2-5; 8 nucleotides align to TRBD2. The V and J ends lost 8 bases and 2 bases, in that order; junction bases with no gene match: 7. Germline CDR1 and CDR2: LNHNV and YYDKDF (reference sequence). The CDR3 totals 14 residues. The CDR3 protein is CATSDRGGQETQYF. The CDR3 DNA sequence: TGTGCCACCTCCGATCGCGGGGGGCAAGAGACCCAGTACTTC. Based on the CDR3 plus reference TRBV15 and TRBJ2-5, the full variable domain is DAMVIQNPRYQVTQFGKPVTLSCSQTLNHNVMYWYQQKSSQAPKLLFHYYDKDFNNEADTPDNFQSRRPNTSFCFLDIRSPGLGDTAMYLCATSDRGGQETQYFGPGTRLLVL.

This clonotype was found a few times. CDR3 sequence reads: CASSHGQSISTDTQYF. CDR3 bases: TGTGCCAGCAGCCACGGACAGTCTATTAGCACAGATACGCAGTATTTT. This sequence joins TRBV4-2 and TRBJ2-3; the D gene is possibly TRBD1 (6 bases). The V end was cut by 3 bases, the J end by 0 bases, with 13 bases between. The germline V gene encodes CDR1 LGHNA and CDR2 YNFKEQ. There are 16 residues in the CDR3.

This clonotype was detected a few times. The chain uses TRBV6-6 and TRBJ2-5; 9 positions match TRBD1. V lost 4 bases and J lost 0; bases outside the gene matches: 3. The CDR3 totals 15 residues. Per the germline V gene, CDR1 is MNHNY and CDR2 is SVGAGI (reference sequence). In DNA form, the CDR3 reads TGTGCCAGCAGTTCCAGGGACAGGGACCAAGAGACCCAGTACTTC. Protein: CASSSRDRDQETQYF.

With respect to this clonotype: Compared with germline, one end of the junction differs, possibly owing to a read error. The V call is TRBV7-9, the J call TRBJ2-5; D might be TRBD1 or TRBD2, each matching 6 bases. Looked up from germline, CDR1 is SEHNR and CDR2 is FQNEAQ (reference sequence). This CDR3 spans 12 amino acids. For the CDR3, the DNA is TGTGGCAGCGGAGGGGGCCAAGAGACCCAGTACTTC. Amino acids: CGSGGGQETQYF.

This clonotype was observed at least ten times. This sequence joins TRBV12-3 or TRBV12-4 and TRBJ2-1; D gene ambiguous. V lost 5 bases to trimming and J lost 0 bases, with 5 bases between them. The CDR3 spans 13 residues. The CDR3, as DNA: TGTGCCAGCAGTCAGCTCTCCTACAATGAGCAGTTCTTC. This sequence encodes CASSQLSYNEQFF.

This clonotype has a handful of counts. This chain joins TRBV6-2 or TRBV6-3 and TRBJ2-2; tentatively, D is TRBD1 (7 bases). CDR3 size: 16 residues. V was cut by 0 bases and J by 6 bases, with 14 bases left in between. The germline gives CDR1 MNHEY, CDR2 SVGEGT. This CDR3 reads CASSYSTVRGAGELFF. The DNA for the CDR3 is TGTGCCAGCAGTTACTCGACGGTCAGGGGGGCCGGGGAGCTGTTTTTT.

This clonotype appeared many times. The chain is built from TRBV12-3 or TRBV12-4 and TRBJ2-5; D is undetermined. The V and J ends lost 7 bases and 2 bases respectively, with 8 bases between them. The CDR3 has 12 amino acids. The CDR3 sequence is CASTGSQETQYF. The CDR3 region has the DNA TGTGCCAGCACAGGTTCGCAAGAGACCCAGTACTTC.

V is TRBV28 and J is TRBJ1-1; D not certain. Trimming shortened V by 5 bases and J by 7 bases, and 14 bases separated the two germline ends. The CDR3 has 13 residues. CDR1 and CDR2 (germline): MDHEN, SYDVKM. CDR3 region: CASSPWTDFEAFF. The CDR3 DNA is TGTGCCAGCAGTCCCTGGACGGACTTTGAAGCTTTCTTT.

This clonotype has ten or more counts. This chain links TRBV7-2 with TRBJ1-4, with 7 bases that match TRBD1. The J segment lost 5 bases and the V segment lost 6 bases, leaving 9 bases of the junction unmatched. In germline, CDR1 is SGHTA, CDR2 FQGNSA. This CDR3 region has 15 residues. The CDR3, as DNA: TGTGCCAGCAGGTTCCAGGGGGTTACCAATGAAAAACTGTTTTTT. It translates to CASRFQGVTNEKLFF.

The chain is built from TRBV27 and TRBJ1-5; 8 nucleotides agree with TRBD1. This CDR3 contains 18 residues. V lost 1 base to trimming and J lost 8 bases; unmatched junction nucleotides: 16. In germline, CDR1 is MNHEY, CDR2 SMNVEV (reference sequence). CDR3 sequence (DNA): TGTGCCAGCAGTTTATTGGGGGCAGGGGGCGAAATTCGTGAGCCCCAGCATTTT. It codes for CASSLLGAGGEIREPQHF.

The gene calls are TRBV7-9 and TRBJ2-7; D is undetermined. The CDR3 extends over 11 amino acids. The germline gives CDR1 SEHNR, CDR2 FQNEAQ (reference sequence). Deletions cut 5 bases from V and 2 bases from J, with 4 bases between. The CDR3 bases are TGTGCCAGCAGCGGCGCCTACGAGCAGTACGTC. As protein: CASSGAYEQYV.

This clonotype has a count of ten or more. V usage is TRBV19 and J usage is TRBJ1-5, with a weak D call TRBD1 (5 bases). CDR1 and CDR2 from the germline V gene are LNHDA and SQIVND (reference sequence). This CDR3 region has 14 residues. The V and J ends lost 3 bases and 4 bases respectively, with 10 bases between them. The DNA of the CDR3 is TGTGCCAGTAGTATCTCCAGGGTTAATCAGCCCCAGCATTTT. Its translation is CASSISRVNQPQHF.

This clonotype was recorded a few times. This chain connects TRBV7-6 to TRBJ2-7; D unresolved. Germline values: CDR1 SGHVS, CDR2 FNYEAQ. The CDR3 has 12 amino acids. The V gene lost 5 bases and the J gene lost 2 bases, with 7 bases spanning the gap. The CDR3 DNA follows: TGTGCCAGCAGCCCCACAACCTACGAGCAGTACTTC. Amino acid sequence: CASSPTTYEQYF.

This clonotype has a handful of counts. The chain carries TRBV6-5 and TRBJ2-2; possibly TRBD1 for D (5 bases). Per germline, CDR1 MNHEY and CDR2 SVGAGI. Trimming removed 4 bases at V and 6 bases at J, with 9 bases between. The CDR3 is 13 amino acids. CDR3 nucleotides: TGTGCCAGCAGTTGGACAAGCCCCGGGGAGCTGTTTTTT. Protein product: CASSWTSPGELFF.

The chain carries TRBV5-1 and TRBJ2-1; D is ambiguous. This CDR3 is built from 18 residues. V shed 0 bases and J shed 0 bases, with 16 bases lying between them. Looked up from germline, CDR1 is SGHRS and CDR2 is YFSETQ. CDR3 residues: CASSLGLSVVSSYNEQFF. CDR3 DNA sequence: TGCGCCAGCAGCTTGGGGTTATCGGTTGTCAGCTCCTACAATGAGCAGTTCTTC.

In the case of this clonotype: Relative to the germline gene, one junction end is altered; a read error may explain this. The chain joins TRBV7-7 to TRBJ2-3; 12 bases match TRBD2. CDR3 length: 19 amino acids. The germline V gene has CDR1 SSHAT and CDR2 FNYEAQ (reference sequence). CDR3 DNA sequence: TGTGCTAGCAGCCAAGCCCCTGGACTAGCGGGGACAAGCACAGATACGCAGTATTTT. Amino acids: CASSQAPGLAGTSTDTQYF.

This chain links TRBV20-1 with TRBJ2-5; 10 bases fit TRBD2. In germline, CDR1 is DFQATT, CDR2 SNEGSKA (reference sequence). Germline trimming cut 3 bases from V and 5 bases from J; bases unmatched to any gene: 9. The CDR3 runs to 15 residues. CDR3 loop: CSARAASGGVETQYF. The CDR3 DNA reads TGCAGTGCTAGGGCGGCTAGCGGGGGCGTCGAGACCCAGTACTTC.

The chain is built from TRBV6-2 or TRBV6-3 and TRBJ1-2; 9 nucleotides align to TRBD1. Trimming at V came to 5 bases and at J to 3 bases, leaving 10 bases not matched to a gene. CDR1 and CDR2 (germline): MNHEY, SVGEGT. The CDR3 totals 16 residues. CDR3 sequence reads: CASSEIRDRDDYGYTF. The CDR3, as DNA: TGTGCCAGCAGTGAAATTCGGGACAGGGACGACTATGGCTACACCTTC.

This clonotype was detected only a few times. The CDR3 region has the DNA TGCGCCAGCAGCCAAGATCCCCCGGGGCAGGGAGACACTGAAGCTTTCTTT. Translating gives CASSQDPPGQGDTEAFF. This rearrangement joins TRBV4-1 to TRBJ1-1; weak D call: TRBD1 (5 bases). Trimming left V 0 bases short and J 3 bases short, with 17 bases between. CDR3 length equals 17 residues. In germline, CDR1 is MGHRA, CDR2 YSYEKL.

Notes on this clonotype: Germline and junction disagree at one end, which may indicate a read error. The chain employs TRBV11-2 and TRBJ2-3, with 10 bases aligning to TRBD2. The V gene's germline CDR1 is SGHAT and CDR2 FQNNGV. This CDR3 is built from 16 residues. This CDR3 is CTSSRLLAGAADTQYF. The CDR3 coding sequence is TGTACCAGCAGCAGACTGCTAGCGGGGGCAGCGGATACGCAGTATTTT.

This chain connects TRBV6-2 or TRBV6-3 to TRBJ1-6; possibly TRBD1 for D (5 bases). Germline V gene lookup returns CDR1 MNHEY and CDR2 SVGEGT. The CDR3 length is 16 residues. The V end was cut by 4 bases, the J end by 7 bases, with 17 bases between. The CDR3 DNA sequence: TGTGCCAGCAGTTGGCCCCTCGACAGTTTAAATTCACCCCTCCACTTT. Translating it yields CASSWPLDSLNSPLHF.

This clonotype was seen only once. The chain uses TRBV19 and TRBJ1-4; D is undetermined. In germline, CDR1 is LNHDA, CDR2 SQIVND (reference sequence). V dropped 7 bases and J dropped 5 bases, with 17 bases sitting between them. The CDR3 has 15 residues. This chain's CDR3 is CASTLLGRKNEKLFF. The CDR3 bases are TGTGCCAGTACCCTTTTAGGCCGGAAGAATGAAAAACTGTTTTTT.

This clonotype appeared a few times. The rearrangement joins TRBV4-2 to TRBJ2-7; 7 nucleotides line up with TRBD1. Germline CDR1 LGHNA, CDR2 YNFKEQ. V shed 2 bases, J shed 4 bases, and the junction held 8 bases outside the gene matches. The CDR3 runs 15 residues. CDR3 DNA sequence: TGTGCCAGCAGCCAATCCAAAAACAGGGGATACGAGCAGTACTTC. This sequence encodes CASSQSKNRGYEQYF.

V gene TRBV7-3 combines with J gene TRBJ2-1, with D unclear. Germline values: CDR1 SGHTA, CDR2 FQGTGA. Deletions cut 1 base from V and 2 bases from J, with 9 bases between. This CDR3 spans 15 amino acids. The CDR3 sequence is CASSLIRSTYNEQFF. The CDR3 bases are TGTGCCAGCAGCTTAATAAGGTCTACCTACAATGAGCAGTTCTTC.

This chain connects TRBV7-6 to TRBJ1-4; 8 nucleotides align to TRBD1. V was clipped by 6 bases and J by 5 bases; unmatched bases: 11. Germline values: CDR1 SGHVS, CDR2 FNYEAQ. The CDR3 length is 16 residues. Here the CDR3 DNA reads TGTGCCAGCAGGCCCATCGACAGGGGCGAGAATGAAAAACTGTTTTTT. Translating gives CASRPIDRGENEKLFF.

V usage is TRBV7-6 and J usage is TRBJ2-1; 10 bases match TRBD1. CDR1 SGHVS and CDR2 FNYEAQ come from the germline V gene. This CDR3 is 14 amino acids long. V was clipped by 5 bases and J by 7 bases; unmatched bases: 5. In DNA form, the CDR3 reads TGTGCCAGCAGCAGACAGGGGGCGCAGAATGAGCAGTTCTTC. This translates into CASSRQGAQNEQFF.